A selection of T cell receptor beta chains follows, all from one sample in a study of OX40 agonist ivuxolimab in advanced cancers. Using immunoSEQ multiplex PCR, the repertoire was profiled, and TCRdb retains in-frame clones only, with some absent. The repertoire holds 40,000 to 50,000 clones, with 89% as singletons. The specimen was CD4+ or CD8+ T cells sorted from blood, collected in a trial of the OX40 agonist ivuxolimab. The receptors derive from an adult with an advanced solid tumor such as melanoma, head and neck, liver or kidney cancer. The CDR3 runs from the conserved cysteine through the conserved F or W. Each record gives: clone size, D gene, J gene, V gene, CDR3 protein, CDR3 DNA. D genes are given only for firm matches. The size of a clone is reported for some rows only, either as once, few or many, or as a class for expanded clones.

size: .
D: .
J: TRBJ2-3
V: TRBV21-1
CDR3: CASSAKYPSSGRDTDTQYF
DNA: TGTGCCAGCAGCGCAAAATATCCGTCTAGCGGAAGGGACACAGATACGCAGTATTTT

size: once
D: TRBD1
J: TRBJ1-5
V: TRBV5-1
CDR3: CATQHTGQRNQPQHF
DNA: TGCGCCACCCAACACACGGGACAGCGAAATCAGCCCCAGCATTTT

size: .
D: TRBD1
J: TRBJ2-7
V: TRBV6-5
CDR3: CASSSGQGTHEQYF
DNA: TGTGCCAGCAGTTCGGGACAGGGAACGCACGAGCAGTACTTC

size: .
D: .
J: TRBJ1-2
V: TRBV7-8
CDR3: CASSLWTANYGYTF
DNA: TGTGCCAGCAGCTTATGGACAGCTAACTATGGCTACACTTTC

size: once
D: TRBD1
J: TRBJ1-4
V: TRBV7-9
CDR3: CASSLGTGREKLFF
DNA: TGTGCCAGCAGCTTGGGGACAGGGAGGGAGAAACTGTTTTTT

size: .
D: TRBD2
J: TRBJ2-2
V: TRBV11-3
CDR3: CASSPRGLAGAGTGELFF
DNA: TGTGCCAGCAGCCCACGGGGGTTAGCGGGGGCCGGCACCGGGGAGCTGTTTTTT

size: .
D: .
J: TRBJ2-1
V: TRBV6-5
CDR3: CASSFPGTNLRFF
DNA: TGTGCCAGCAGCTTCCCCGGGACCAATTTGAGGTTCTTC

size: .
D: TRBD1
J: TRBJ1-5
V: TRBV28
CDR3: CASSFGETGLNQPQHF
DNA: TGTGCCAGCAGTTTCGGCGAGACAGGGCTCAATCAGCCCCAGCATTTT

size: .
D: .
J: TRBJ2-7
V: TRBV6-5
CDR3: CASRGIYEQYF
DNA: TGTGCCAGCAGGGGCATCTACGAGCAGTACTTC

size: .
D: .
J: TRBJ1-2
V: TRBV19
CDR3: CASSTRDTDNYGYTF
DNA: TGTGCCAGTAGTACCCGGGACACCGACAACTATGGCTACACCTTC

size: .
D: TRBD2
J: TRBJ2-7
V: TRBV7-2
CDR3: CASSSGLAVFSYEQYF
DNA: TGTGCCAGCAGCTCTGGGCTAGCGGTCTTCTCCTACGAGCAGTACTTC

size: .
D: .
J: TRBJ1-1
V: TRBV6-5
CDR3: CASSYGRALGGTFF
DNA: TGTGCCAGCAGTTACGGCAGGGCCCTTGGGGGAACTTTCTTT

size: .
D: .
J: TRBJ1-2
V: TRBV11-1
CDR3: CASSPDPAGLYGYTF
DNA: TGTGCCAGCAGCCCTGACCCGGCAGGGCTCTATGGCTACACCTTC

size: once
D: .
J: TRBJ2-1
V: TRBV11-1
CDR3: CASSLDGGRVYNEQFF
DNA: TGTGCCAGCAGCTTAGACGGGGGTAGGGTGTACAATGAGCAGTTCTTC

size: .
D: .
J: TRBJ1-3
V: TRBV7-9
CDR3: CASSLGSNLGNTIYF
DNA: TGTGCCAGCAGCTTAGGTTCTAACCTAGGAAACACCATATATTTT

size: .
D: .
J: TRBJ1-2
V: TRBV10-3
CDR3: CAISKETDYGYTF
DNA: TGTGCCATCAGTAAAGAGACAGATTATGGCTACACCTTC

size: .
D: .
J: TRBJ2-7
V: TRBV10-3
CDR3: CAISERVGTDEQYF
DNA: TGTGCCATCAGTGAGCGGGTGGGGACCGACGAGCAGTACTTC

size: .
D: TRBD1
J: TRBJ2-1
V: TRBV27
CDR3: CASKQGDRETGEQFF
DNA: TGTGCCAGCAAACAAGGGGACAGGGAAACCGGTGAGCAGTTCTTC

size: once
D: TRBD1
J: TRBJ2-7
V: TRBV6-1
CDR3: CASSTRGGQGYEQYF
DNA: TGTGCCAGCAGTACGAGGGGGGGACAGGGCTACGAGCAGTACTTC

size: few
D: .
J: TRBJ1-2
V: TRBV9
CDR3: CASSPTDLYGYTF
DNA: TGTGCCAGCAGCCCCACAGACCTCTATGGCTACACCTTC

size: .
D: TRBD2
J: TRBJ2-1
V: TRBV18
CDR3: CASSSRLAGGPSEQFF
DNA: TGTGCCAGCTCATCCCGACTAGCGGGGGGGCCGAGTGAGCAGTTCTTC

size: .
D: .
J: TRBJ1-3
V: TRBV6-6
CDR3: CASWDGQGSGNTIYF
DNA: TGTGCCAGCTGGGACGGGCAGGGGTCTGGAAACACCATATATTTT

size: .
D: .
J: TRBJ1-2
V: TRBV5-4
CDR3: CASSLAGIWGYTF
DNA: TGTGCCAGCAGCTTGGCGGGAATCTGGGGCTACACCTTC

size: .
D: .
J: TRBJ1-2
V: TRBV2
CDR3: CASSAAGWHGYTF
DNA: TGTGCCAGCAGCGCGGCTGGGTGGCATGGCTACACCTTC

size: .
D: .
J: TRBJ1-6
V: TRBV2
CDR3: CASSDLGPPNASYNSPLHF
DNA: TGTGCCAGCAGTGATCTTGGCCCTCCGAACGCCTCCTATAATTCACCCCTCCACTTT

size: .
D: TRBD1
J: TRBJ2-5
V: TRBV29-1
CDR3: CSVEDNTGGWETQYF
DNA: TGCAGCGTTGAAGATAACACAGGGGGCTGGGAGACCCAGTACTTC

size: .
D: TRBD2
J: TRBJ2-6
V: TRBV2
CDR3: CASIGRGVRSGANVLTF
DNA: TGTGCCAGCATAGGGAGGGGAGTAAGGTCTGGGGCCAACGTCCTGACTTTC

size: .
D: .
J: TRBJ2-1
V: TRBV11-2
CDR3: CASSFGRTYNEQFF
DNA: TGTGCCAGCAGCTTCGGCAGGACCTACAATGAGCAGTTCTTC

size: .
D: .
J: TRBJ2-3
V: TRBV7-2
CDR3: CASSLVVSTDTQYF
DNA: TGTGCCAGCAGCTTAGTTGTCAGCACAGATACGCAGTATTTT

size: .
D: .
J: TRBJ2-2
V: TRBV5-4
CDR3: CASSLSKSTNTGELFF
DNA: TGTGCCAGCAGCTTGAGTAAATCAACGAACACCGGGGAGCTGTTTTTT

size: few
D: .
J: TRBJ2-7
V: TRBV2
CDR3: CASSEETLVDEQYF
DNA: TGTGCCAGCAGTGAAGAGACCCTGGTCGACGAGCAGTACTTC

size: .
D: TRBD1
J: TRBJ1-1
V: TRBV4-1
CDR3: CASERSGQGYTEAFF
DNA: TGCGCCAGCGAACGGTCCGGACAGGGCTACACTGAAGCTTTCTTT

size: once
D: .
J: TRBJ1-6
V: TRBV9
CDR3: CASSLGSSTSPLHF
DNA: TGTGCCAGCAGCCTCGGGTCTTCGACTTCACCCCTCCACTTT

size: .
D: .
J: TRBJ1-4
V: TRBV7-3
CDR3: CASSPFQAGDEKLFF
DNA: TGTGCCAGCAGCCCCTTCCAGGCTGGAGATGAAAAACTGTTTTTT

size: .
D: .
J: TRBJ1-6
V: TRBV19
CDR3: CASSIRPSNYSPLHF
DNA: TGTGCCAGTAGTATCCGACCGTCCAATTATTCACCCCTCCACTTT

size: few
D: .
J: TRBJ1-6
V: TRBV5-1
CDR3: CASSLQATGDSPLHF
DNA: TGCGCCAGCAGCCTACAGGCCACAGGCGATTCACCCCTCCACTTT

size: .
D: TRBD1
J: TRBJ2-1
V: TRBV19
CDR3: CASSIAAGTGGLDNEQFF
DNA: TGTGCCAGTAGTATAGCGGCTGGGACAGGGGGCCTTGACAATGAGCAGTTCTTC

size: .
D: TRBD2
J: TRBJ2-1
V: TRBV10-3
CDR3: CAISLSSGGYNEQFF
DNA: TGTGCCATCAGTTTATCTAGCGGGGGCTACAATGAGCAGTTCTTC

size: .
D: TRBD1
J: TRBJ2-5
V: TRBV7-6
CDR3: CASSTRRTGNETQYF
DNA: TGTGCCAGCAGCACCAGACGGACAGGGAACGAGACCCAGTACTTC

size: .
D: .
J: TRBJ1-6
V: TRBV5-6
CDR3: CASSRGTTDSPLHF
DNA: TGTGCCAGCAGCCGGGGGACCACAGATTCACCCCTCCACTTT

size: .
D: .
J: TRBJ2-3
V: TRBV4-2
CDR3: CASSQALHHTDTQYF
DNA: TGTGCCAGCAGCCAAGCACTCCACCACACAGATACGCAGTATTTT

size: .
D: TRBD1
J: TRBJ1-1
V: TRBV23-1
CDR3: CASSQCPTGADTEAFF
DNA: TGCGCCAGCAGTCAATGTCCGACAGGGGCTGACACTGAAGCTTTCTTT

size: .
D: .
J: TRBJ1-2
V: TRBV7-2
CDR3: CASSLSRGDGYTF
DNA: TGTGCCAGCAGCTTATCCAGGGGTGATGGCTACACCTTC

size: .
D: .
J: TRBJ1-2
V: TRBV6-5
CDR3: CASRKSGTYGYTF
DNA: TGTGCCAGCAGAAAATCCGGGACCTATGGCTACACCTTC

size: .
D: TRBD1
J: TRBJ2-1
V: TRBV7-2
CDR3: CASSLQGVSYNEQFF
DNA: TGTGCCAGCAGCTTACAGGGGGTCTCCTACAATGAGCAGTTCTTC

size: .
D: .
J: TRBJ1-1
V: TRBV5-1
CDR3: CASSLAGRGVNTEAFF
DNA: TGCGCCAGCAGCTTGGCAGGACGGGGGGTGAACACTGAAGCTTTCTTT

size: .
D: .
J: TRBJ2-3
V: TRBV7-2
CDR3: CASRGAGSPDTQYF
DNA: TGTGCCAGCAGGGGGGCGGGGAGCCCAGATACGCAGTATTTT

size: .
D: .
J: TRBJ2-7
V: TRBV5-1
CDR3: CASSLVPPTTYEQYF
DNA: TGCGCCAGCAGCTTGGTGCCGCCTACGACTTACGAGCAGTACTTC

size: .
D: .
J: TRBJ1-1
V: TRBV27
CDR3: CASRLRGRAFF
DNA: TGTGCCAGCAGGTTGCGGGGGCGAGCTTTCTTT

size: .
D: .
J: TRBJ2-7
V: TRBV7-9
CDR3: CASSLAGVGHEQYF
DNA: TGTGCCAGCAGCTTAGCGGGGGTTGGTCACGAGCAGTACTTC

size: .
D: .
J: TRBJ2-7
V: TRBV6-9
CDR3: CASSYLAGLEQYF
DNA: TGTGCCAGCAGTTACCTCGCAGGGCTAGAGCAGTACTTC